This T cell receptor (beta chain) was captured by sequencing in a study of graft-versus-host responses after intestinal transplantation (dated by TCRdb to about 2021). Looking at the study overall: The transplants that recipients received were multivisceral, liver-intestinal, or isolated intestinal. After intestinal transplantation, graft-versus-host and host-versus-graft alloreactive T cell clones in the graft, circulation and bone marrow were tracked using bulk TCR-beta CDR3 sequencing. The cohort enrolled about two dozen intestinal transplant recipients including one retransplant, and a few patients lacking pretransplant specimens were excluded. To identify alloreactive clones, pre-transplant mixed lymphocyte reaction products were sequenced and compared with unstimulated pre-transplant donor and recipient T cells. Rather than going through the commercial service, samples from a few later patients were sequenced in-house on an Illumina MiSeq and processed with MiXCR. Every recipient was given anti-thymocyte globulin induction, followed by around three years of maintenance tacrolimus and steroids. A peak of at least 4% donor T cells among recipient peripheral blood mononuclear cells was the definition used for donor T cell macrochimerism. General conclusions and limits of the study: Patients with donor T cell macrochimerism had high GvH to HvG T cell clonal ratios in their allografts. Peak levels of circulating GvH clones were associated with declines in HvG clones early after transplant. GvH clones were detected in recipient bone marrow, and some appeared earlier in ileal mucosa or blood, consistent with an intestinal mucosal origin. Conclusions were limited by the relatively low number and heterogeneity of intestinal transplant patients.

The library was obtained by the immunoSEQ multiplex PCR assay. Adaptive Biotechnologies carried out high-throughput TCR-beta CDR3 sequencing of genomic DNA for most patients. In the original analysis: Adaptive's ImmunoSEQ software supplied the TCR sequencing data for 15 to 20 patients, while MiXCR and VDJtools were used to process a few other patients. Because the origin of CDR3 nucleotide sequences shared between donor and recipient could not be assigned, those sequences were removed. To be classed as alloreactive, a clone needed at least 2-fold expansion over unstimulated cells and a minimum CFSE-low frequency of 0.002% (template counts) or 0.001% (read counts). Clones were considered mappable if detected in sequenced pre-transplant spleen, lymph node, or MLR CFSE-low populations of the donor or recipient. The cumulative frequency of alloreactive clones was calculated as a percentage of all sequences, weighted by copy number. Entries here come from immuneACCESS through TCRdb and include only in-frame sequences with V and J called. Some clones fail to appear in such tables; in the studies checked, an unresolved V gene covers under half of the shortfall, and the cause of the remainder is unknown. The D gene and trimming were derived from the DNA, and the V and J assignments and clone size from that table. This sample is represented by under 50,000 clones; approximately 95% of them were singletons. The top ten clones comprise 3.6% of the sample.

About this clone itself: Its antigen is still unknown. Per-base quality was not reported, and no clone a single base away is much larger than it.

Reading from cysteine to phenylalanine, the CDR3 counts 15 amino acids. The DNA shown is the 45-base CDR3, in frame from base 1. The germline V gene encodes CDR1 KGHSH and CDR2 LQKENI. Trimming leaves V shorter by 3 bases and J shorter by 8 bases, with the junction holding 7 bases beyond the gene matches. Blood samples were collected up to 4 times in the first month after transplant and then at least monthly when available. Recombination connected TRBV18 to TRBJ2-1; TRBD1 matches 10 bases in the middle. This TCR was recovered from a human patient who received an intestinal transplant, so some T cells may come from the graft donor. The sample consisted of PBMCs, taken around 730 days after intestinal transplantation. The DNA sequence is TGTGCCAGCTCACCCGGACAGGGGGAGGGCTATGAGCAGTTCTTC. It codes for CASSPGQGEGYEQFF.